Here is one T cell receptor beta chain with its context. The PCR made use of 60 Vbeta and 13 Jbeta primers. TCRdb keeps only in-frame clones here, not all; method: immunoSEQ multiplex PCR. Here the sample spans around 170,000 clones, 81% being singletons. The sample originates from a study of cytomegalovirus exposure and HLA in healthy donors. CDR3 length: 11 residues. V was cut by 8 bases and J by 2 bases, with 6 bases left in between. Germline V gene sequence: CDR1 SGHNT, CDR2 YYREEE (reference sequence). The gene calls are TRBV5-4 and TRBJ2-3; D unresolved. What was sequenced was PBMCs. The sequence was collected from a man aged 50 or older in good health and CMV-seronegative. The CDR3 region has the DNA TGTGCCAGGTCTCCCACAGATACGCAGTATTTT. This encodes CARSPTDTQYF. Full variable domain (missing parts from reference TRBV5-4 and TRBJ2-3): ETGVTQSPTHLIKTRGQQVTLRCSSQSGHNTVSWYQQALGQGPQFIFQYYREEENGRGNFPPRFSGLQFPNYSSELNVNALELDDSALYLCARSPTDTQYFGPGTRLTVL.